The 25 T cell receptor beta chains below come from one sample, sequenced in a study of cytomegalovirus exposure and HLA in healthy donors. The PCR employed 60 Vbeta primers together with 13 Jbeta primers. TCRdb's table, derived via immunoSEQ multiplex PCR, lists solely in-frame clones and lacks some. The table has 130,000 to 150,000 clones, over 75% seen once. Sequencing input: PBMCs. The receptors derive from a man aged 25-40 years in good health and CMV-seronegative.

The rearrangement joins TRBV7-9 to TRBJ1-3; weak D call: TRBD1 (5 bases). The V end lost 2 bases, the J end lost 0 bases, and 20 bases lay between the germline ends. The germline gives CDR1 SEHNR, CDR2 FQNEAQ (reference sequence). This CDR3 is 19 amino acids long. The CDR3 loop is CASSLSFGAAPNSGNTIYF. Here the CDR3 DNA reads TGTGCCAGCAGCTTATCATTTGGGGCCGCACCTAACTCTGGAAACACCATATATTTT.

This sequence joins TRBV14 and TRBJ1-5, with a tentative D call TRBD1 (5 bases). V lost 3 bases, J lost 5 bases, and 14 bases lay in between. Germline CDR1 reads SGHDN; CDR2 reads FVKESK. The CDR3 covers 15 residues. The CDR3 loop is CASSHAGEVYQPQHF. CDR3 bases: TGTGCCAGCAGCCACGCGGGGGAGGTCTATCAGCCCCAGCATTTT.

The gene calls are TRBV4-1 and TRBJ1-1; D is possibly TRBD1 (6 bases). This CDR3 comprises 15 residues. V was pared by 7 bases and J by 1 base, with 16 bases between. Germline CDR1 and CDR2: MGHRA and YSYEKL. DNA of the CDR3: TGCGCCAGCACCCGCGCAGGGGTGGGGAACACTGAAGCTTTCTTT. As protein: CASTRAGVGNTEAFF.

This chain joins TRBV19 and TRBJ2-3; TRBD2 aligns across 10 bases. Germline V gene lookup returns CDR1 LNHDA and CDR2 SQIVND (reference sequence). With V trimmed by 5 bases and J by 5 bases, 10 bases remained unmatched. The CDR3 length is 16 residues. In nucleotides, the CDR3 is TGTGCCAGTAGTGAACTAGCGGGATCGGGTTTAGATACGCAGTATTTT. Amino acids: CASSELAGSGLDTQYF.

This clone showed up just once. The V and J genes are TRBV6-5 and TRBJ1-2; D gene ambiguous. V shed 6 bases and J shed 2 bases, with 7 bases lying between them. This CDR3 comprises 12 residues. The germline V gene encodes CDR1 MNHEY and CDR2 SVGAGI. The DNA of the CDR3 is TGTGCCAGCAGGAGTTTCAACTATGGCTACACCTTC. Residues: CASRSFNYGYTF.

CDR3 region: CASNGRLGEHPGVYEQYF. In DNA form, the CDR3 reads TGTGCCAGCAACGGAAGGCTAGGAGAGCACCCAGGGGTCTACGAGCAGTACTTC. The gene calls are TRBV2 and TRBJ2-7; D possibly corresponds to TRBD1 (6 bases). The CDR3 runs 18 residues. The ends were cut back, 7 bases at V and 3 bases at J, with 28 bases in the middle. Germline V gene sequence: CDR1 SNHLY, CDR2 FYNNEI.

This clone was found a few times. The chain employs TRBV2 and TRBJ2-5; D might be TRBD1 (5 bases). V dropped 7 bases and J dropped 0 bases, with 6 bases sitting between them. CDR3 length equals 12 residues. Germline V lookup: CDR1 SNHLY, CDR2 FYNNEI. CDR3 amino acids: CASTGHQETQYF. CDR3 DNA sequence: TGTGCCAGCACAGGGCACCAAGAGACCCAGTACTTC. Filled out from reference TRBV2 and TRBJ2-5, the complete variable domain reads EPEVTQTPSHQVTQMGQEVILRCVPISNHLYFYWYRQILGQKVEFLVSFYNNEISEKSEIFDDQFSVERPDGSNFTLKIRSTKLEDSAMYFCASTGHQETQYFGPGTRLLVL.

The chain has TRBV9 and TRBJ1-4, with D possibly being TRBD1 (6 bases). Germline assignment: CDR1 SGDLS and CDR2 YYNGEE. The ends were cut back, 0 bases at V and 13 bases at J, with 16 bases in the middle. The CDR3 sequence is 14 residues long. The CDR3 coding sequence is TGTGCCAGCAGCGTAGATCTCGGGACAAGCCGACTGTTTTTT. Protein product: CASSVDLGTSRLFF. Based on the CDR3 plus reference TRBV9 and TRBJ1-4, the full variable domain is DSGVTQTPKHLITATGQRVTLRCSPRSGDLSVYWYQQSLDQGLQFLIQYYNGEERAKGNILERFSAQQFPDLHSELNLSSLELGDSALYFCASSVDLGTSRLFFGSGTQLSVL.

The rearrangement uses TRBV2 and TRBJ2-1; the match to TRBD1 covers 9 bases. The ends lost 6 bases at V and 4 bases at J; junction bases unmatched: 4. CDR1 is SNHLY, CDR2 FYNNEI, per germline. There are 14 residues in the CDR3. The DNA of the CDR3 is TGTGCCAGCAGCGGACAGGGGTCGTACAATGAGCAGTTCTTC. Translating it yields CASSGQGSYNEQFF.

The chain couples TRBV5-1 to TRBJ1-1; D gene ambiguous. V was shortened by 2 bases and J by 5 bases, with 13 bases between the two germline ends. There are 14 residues in the CDR3. CDR1 SGHRS and CDR2 YFSETQ come from the germline V gene. The CDR3 sequence is CASSFDMSLTEAFF. CDR3 coding DNA: TGCGCCAGCAGCTTCGACATGAGTTTAACTGAAGCTTTCTTT.

The chain is built from TRBV28 and TRBJ1-4; tentatively, D is TRBD1 (6 bases). The CDR3 is 16 amino acids. V gave up 7 bases and J gave up 7 bases, with 22 bases separating them. Germline V gene sequence: CDR1 MDHEN, CDR2 SYDVKM. For the CDR3, the DNA is TGTGCCAGCACCTTAAAGAGAGGCAGGGGATTTGAAAAACTGTTTTTT. Its protein product is CASTLKRGRGFEKLFF.

The chain employs TRBV11-2 and TRBJ2-5; 7 positions agree with TRBD1. Germline V lookup: CDR1 SGHAT, CDR2 FQNNGV. V was clipped by 4 bases and J by 4 bases; unmatched bases: 12. The CDR3 is made up of 16 amino acids. Written as DNA, the CDR3 is TGTGCCAGCAGCTCGAAGACAGGGAGAAGAGGAGAGACCCAGTACTTC. Translation: CASSSKTGRRGETQYF.

This chain connects TRBV6-6 to TRBJ2-5; 10 nucleotides line up with TRBD1. V dropped 7 bases and J dropped 5; count of bases not matched to a gene: 13. Germline V gene lookup returns CDR1 MNHNY and CDR2 SVGAGI (reference sequence). This CDR3 contains 16 residues. The DNA for the CDR3 is TGTGCCAGCACCTTACGAAGGACAGGGGGACGGGAGACCCAGTACTTC. It translates to CASTLRRTGGRETQYF.

The CDR3, as DNA: TGTGCCAGCAGTTTATCGTTTTGGGGCGGCACTGAAGCTTTCTTT. Translating gives CASSLSFWGGTEAFF. V usage is TRBV27 and J usage is TRBJ1-1; tentatively, D is TRBD1 (5 bases). The V end was cut by 0 bases, the J end by 4 bases, with 12 bases between. The CDR3 extends over 15 amino acids. The germline V gene has CDR1 MNHEY and CDR2 SMNVEV (reference sequence).

The chain carries TRBV2 and TRBJ2-1; D is ambiguous. Trimming took off 9 bases at V and 7 bases at J, with 10 bases between the two ends. In germline, CDR1 is SNHLY, CDR2 FYNNEI. The CDR3 contains 11 residues. The chain's CDR3 is CASTLENEQFF. CDR3 coding DNA: TGTGCCAGTACCCTGGAGAATGAGCAGTTCTTC.

This clone has just a few counts. This chain connects TRBV30 to TRBJ1-2; a possible D gene is TRBD1 (5 bases). Germline V gene sequence: CDR1 GTSNPN, CDR2 SVGIG (reference sequence). This CDR3 spans 11 amino acids. V lost 1 base, J lost 14 bases, and 14 bases lay in between. This chain's CDR3 is CAWSGGTLGTF. CDR3 nucleotides: TGTGCCTGGAGTGGCGGGACTCTGGGGACCTTC.

The CDR3 region has the DNA TGTGCCACCAGCAGAGATTCAGGTCTCCTCCTTCCTAATGAAAAACTGTTTTTT. As protein: CATSRDSGLLLPNEKLFF. The V call is TRBV15, the J call TRBJ1-4; no firm D call. The length of the CDR3 is 18 residues. Germline V gene data show CDR1 as LNHNV and CDR2 as YYDKDF (reference sequence). V shed 0 bases and J shed 3 bases, with 17 bases lying between them.

This clone was counted only a few times. J is TRBJ2-3 and V is TRBV19; possible D gene TRBD1, 6 bases. Trimming stripped 5 bases from V and 0 bases from J, with 9 bases between. There are 14 residues in the CDR3. Germline-derived CDR1 and CDR2 are LNHDA and SQIVND (reference sequence). CDR3 in amino acids: CASSVDSSTDTQYF. CDR3 sequence (DNA): TGTGCCAGTAGTGTGGACAGTAGCACAGATACGCAGTATTTT.

The genes are TRBV9 and TRBJ2-3, with 14 bases that match TRBD2. In germline, CDR1 is SGDLS, CDR2 YYNGEE. The CDR3 consists of 16 residues. J was trimmed by 2 bases and V by 2 bases; bases with no gene match: 1. CDR3 sequence (DNA): TGTGCCAGCAGCGTGGGACTAGCGGGGGTCACAGATACGCAGTATTTT. Protein sequence: CASSVGLAGVTDTQYF. The full variable domain, its missing parts supplied by reference TRBV9 and TRBJ2-3, is DSGVTQTPKHLITATGQRVTLRCSPRSGDLSVYWYQQSLDQGLQFLIQYYNGEERAKGNILERFSAQQFPDLHSELNLSSLELGDSALYFCASSVGLAGVTDTQYFGPGTRLTVL.

The rearrangement links TRBV2 to TRBJ2-7; TRBD2 aligns across 9 bases. Looked up from germline, CDR1 is SNHLY and CDR2 is FYNNEI. The junction had 12 bases not matched to a gene; V was cut back by 8 bases and J by 4 bases. This CDR3 is 15 amino acids long. The CDR3 coding sequence is TGTGCCAGCCGATCCTTTAGCGGGAGTAGTTACGAGCAGTACTTC. Translated, it gives CASRSFSGSSYEQYF.

The V and J genes are TRBV10-1 and TRBJ2-7; TRBD1 matches at 8 bases. Germline CDR1 WNHNN, CDR2 SYGVQD (reference sequence). The CDR3 extends over 14 amino acids. With V trimmed by 4 bases and J by 0 bases, 2 bases remained unmatched. CDR3 amino acids: CASSGTGSSYEQYF. DNA of the CDR3: TGCGCCAGCAGTGGGACAGGGAGCTCCTACGAGCAGTACTTC.

CDR3 residues: CASSLGDRGSEQYF. CDR3 bases: TGTGCCAGCAGCTTGGGGGACAGGGGGAGCGAGCAGTACTTC. The chain has TRBV5-6 and TRBJ2-7; TRBD1 agrees at 11 bases. The germline V gene has CDR1 SGHDT and CDR2 YYEEEE. The CDR3 extends over 14 amino acids. V was clipped by 0 bases and J by 6 bases; unmatched bases: 2.

The rearrangement joins TRBV10-3 to TRBJ2-1; 11 bases align to TRBD2. CDR1 is ENHRY and CDR2 is SYGVKD in the germline V gene. V was pared by 2 bases and J by 3 bases, with 0 bases of the junction left unmatched. The CDR3 runs to 15 residues. The CDR3 bases are TGTGCCATCAGTGAGGGACTAGCGGGCTACAATGAGCAGTTCTTC. Its protein product is CAISEGLAGYNEQFF.

The genes are TRBV18 and TRBJ1-2; TRBD1 matches 7 bases. CDR3 length: 13 amino acids. V lost 3 bases, J lost 6 bases, and 4 bases stayed unmatched. Germline CDR1 KGHSH, CDR2 LQKENI. The CDR3 region has the DNA TGTGCCAGCTCACCCCCGGGACAGCATGGCTACACCTTC. Translating it yields CASSPPGQHGYTF. Full variable domain (remainder filled in from reference TRBV18 and TRBJ1-2): NAGVMQNPRHLVRRRGQEARLRCSPMKGHSHVYWYRQLPEEGLKFMVYLQKENIIDESGMPKERFSAEFPKEGPSILRIQQVVRGDSAAYFCASSPPGQHGYTFGSGTRLTVV.

V and J are TRBV7-9 and TRBJ1-4; D might be TRBD1 (5 bases). In germline, CDR1 is SEHNR, CDR2 FQNEAQ (reference sequence). The germline V and J ends were trimmed by 5 bases and 0 bases, with 16 bases remaining between them. This CDR3 is built from 17 residues. CDR3 bases: TGTGCCAGCAGCCGCGGGACTCACGACGCAACTAATGAAAAACTGTTTTTT. Protein: CASSRGTHDATNEKLFF.